The entry that follows covers one T cell receptor beta chain sequence. Its antigen remains unknown. These data come from a study of CD8 T cells in Susac syndrome. Study-wide findings and caveats: Regarding the TCR sequencing and HLA analysis, the study admitted that a relatively small number of individuals were involved.

RNA, at 0.5 to 1 ug, was reverse transcribed with random hexamers. Amplification of TCR beta CDR3 by immunoSEQ multiplex PCR spanned 54 Vbeta and 13 Jbeta. TCRdb re-called the immunoSEQ multiplex PCR reads with MiXCR, one entry per CDR3 protein. The sample consists of a few hundred thousand distinct CDR3 sequences, under 95% of them appearing once. V was cut by 5 bases and J by 11 bases, with 13 bases left in between. This CDR3 is 13 amino acids long. Per the germline V gene, CDR1 is SGHTA and CDR2 is FQGNSA. This chain links TRBV7-2 with TRBJ1-6; D unresolved. The sample was CD4+ T cells from PBMCs. The TCR comes from a human donor with multiple sclerosis. CDR3 amino acids: CASSPKTGPPLHF. The CDR3 DNA reads TGTGCCAGCAGCCCAAAAACCGGGCCACCCCTCCACTTT.